This T cell receptor beta chain was identified during a study of identical twins (dated by TCRdb to 2016 to 2018). A note on the overall study: To test whether fetal clonotypes persist, the study used deep sequencing on TCR alpha and beta repertoires from monozygotic twins, unrelated adults of various ages, and cord blood. To rule out contamination, the twin experiments were replicated at different times with different library preparation protocols.

This clonotype was detected a few times. There is no known antigen for this receptor. No base quality values were provided; no much bigger clone lies one nucleotide off. Only healthy Caucasian donors were included. The twin cohort comprised three pairs of female monozygotic twins, all aged roughly 18 to 29 years. Using Miltenyi CD45RO+ enrichment and human naive T-cell isolation kits, memory (CD45RO+) and naive T cells were isolated from PBMC. The research as a whole found: Compared with coincidental sharing between unrelated individuals, out-of-frame TCR alpha sequences shared between twins had an excess of sequences with low generation probability. In monozygotic twins, recombination models systematically underestimated out-of-frame TCR alpha sharing, but the models matched the sharing seen between unrelated individuals. Fewer insertions were carried by abundant cord blood beta clonotypes; a weaker similar trend was observed in young adult naive repertoires, while no such trend was observed in memory repertoires. The excess sharing between twins in beta out-of-frame sequences was weaker because fewer shared sequences reduced the signal-to-noise ratio. Because the same donors could not be followed over many years, conclusions were based on cross-sectional statistical analysis. Invariant T cells such as MAIT and iNKT could partly confound zero-insertion analyses, though diverse VJ usage argued against this for most clonotypes.

Libraries were prepared through 5' RACE. Sequencing took place on an Illumina HiSeq 2000. A universal primer binding site was introduced by template switching, and a unique molecular identifier was present in the final cDNA, enabling accurate counting of TCR cDNA molecules. Specific primers in the conserved constant-segment region were used to synthesize first-strand cDNA for the TCR alpha and beta chains. To control for contamination, each cDNA library was double barcoded with a SMART-Mk sample barcode plus Illumina barcodes. Two successive PCR steps introduced TruSeq adapter sequences along with Illumina sample barcodes. TCR alpha and beta cDNA libraries were sequenced on the Illumina HiSeq platform with custom primers. For the original study's pipeline: Raw reads were processed with MiGEC to extract unique molecular identifiers, and MiXCR was used to determine CDR3 positions. Recombination models were inferred per individual with the repgenHMM and IGoR tools using an EM algorithm. The analysis of shared clonotypes was done with the tcR package in R, with sharing normalized by the product of cloneset sizes. To study raw recombination free of thymic and clonal selection effects, out-of-frame nonproductive sequences were analyzed. TCRdb reran the public reads through fastp at Q25 and MiXCR, keeping productive beta chains. Rows with a matching CDR3 protein are joined into one entry that keeps the most common DNA and genes. The V and J calls were not made by the authors but by TCRdb's processing. Across this sample there are 200,000 to 250,000 distinct CDR3 sequences, with 5.5% to 8% seen only once. The top ten constitute 3% to 4% of the sample.

The junction shows trimming of 3 bases on V and 6 bases on J, plus 19 bases between the germline ends. CDR1 and CDR2 (DFQATT, SNEGSKA) derive from the germline V gene (reference sequence). Including cysteine and phenylalanine, the CDR3 has 15 amino acids. Here the CDR3 DNA is all that survives: 45 bases in frame from base 1. The sample also formed part of further work on yellow fever vaccine responses in identical twins. The second study's authors report: The T cell response to vaccination in identical twins was reported by the authors to appear partly convergent and partly personalized. In the study, vaccine-responding T cell clones were precisely tracked in identical twins.

Material for sequencing was memory (CD45RO+) T cells sorted from blood. The cell subset or site label corresponds to: CD45RO+ enriched T cells. Recombination connected TRBV20-1 to TRBJ2-3; no D gene can be assigned with confidence. This receptor was identified in a woman aged 18-29 years in good health. The sequence in DNA is TGCAGTGCTAGGGCGGACGCAGACCTTTGGGATACGCAGTATTTT. Its coded protein is CSARADADLWDTQYF.